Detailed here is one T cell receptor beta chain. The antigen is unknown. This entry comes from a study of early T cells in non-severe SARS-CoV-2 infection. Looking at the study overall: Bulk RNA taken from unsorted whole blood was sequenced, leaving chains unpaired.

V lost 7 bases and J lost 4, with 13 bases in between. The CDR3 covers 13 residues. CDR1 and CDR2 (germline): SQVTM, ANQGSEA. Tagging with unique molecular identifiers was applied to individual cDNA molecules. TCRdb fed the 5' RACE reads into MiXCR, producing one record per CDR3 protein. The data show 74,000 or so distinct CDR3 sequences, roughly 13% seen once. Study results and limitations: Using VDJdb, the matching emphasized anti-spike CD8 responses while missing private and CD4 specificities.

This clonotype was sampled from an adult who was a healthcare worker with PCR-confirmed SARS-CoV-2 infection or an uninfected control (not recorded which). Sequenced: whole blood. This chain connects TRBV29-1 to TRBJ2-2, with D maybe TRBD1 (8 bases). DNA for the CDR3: TGCAGCGCCTACAGGGGGGGCACCGGGGAGCTGTTTTTT. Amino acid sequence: CSAYRGGTGELFF.